The 6 T cell receptor beta chains below all came from one sample that was sequenced in a study of blood T cell repertoires in COVID-19 (TCRdb year 2020). Library prep was done by the immunoSEQ multiplex PCR assay. Entries here come from immuneACCESS through TCRdb and include only in-frame sequences with V and J called. Some clones fail to appear in such tables; in the studies checked, an unresolved V gene covers under half of the shortfall, and the cause of the remainder is unknown. The table for this sample lists under 55,000 clones; just over 85% of them were counted only once. Jointly, the top ten make up 25% to 30% of the sample. Material: peripheral blood. Receptors originate from a human donor in a cohort sampled during active COVID-19.

The chain links TRBV3-1 (or the pseudogene TRBV3-2) to TRBJ2-2; 7 bases agree with TRBD1. This CDR3 contains 14 residues. Germline V gene data show CDR1 as LGHDT and CDR2 as YNNKEL (reference sequence). V shed 6 bases and J 4 bases; nucleotides not matched to a gene: 5. This CDR3 reads CASRLGQITGELFF. The CDR3 nucleotides are TGTGCCAGCAGACTGGGACAGATCACCGGGGAGCTGTTTTTT.

The rearrangement links TRBV25-1 to TRBJ2-2; 7 positions agree with TRBD1. Germline CDR1 is MGHDK and CDR2 is SYGVNS. The length of the CDR3 is 14 residues. V was clipped by 11 bases and J by 6 bases; unmatched bases: 12. The CDR3 loop is CAAQTGFSSGELFF. The CDR3 coding sequence is TGTGCCGCTCAGACAGGGTTCTCGTCCGGGGAGCTGTTTTTT.

The V gene is TRBV7-9, the J gene TRBJ1-6; D is possibly TRBD1 (5 bases). Germline V gives CDR1 SEHNR, CDR2 FQNEAQ (reference sequence). V was pared by 5 bases and J by 6 bases, with 11 bases between. The CDR3 is 14 amino acids. As DNA, the CDR3 is TGTGCCAGCAGCCCCCAGGGCGGTAATTCACCCCTCCACTTT. This translates into CASSPQGGNSPLHF.

The rearrangement uses TRBV5-5 and TRBJ1-2, with D perhaps TRBD1 (5 bases). The V end was cut by 5 bases, the J end by 6 bases, with 11 bases between. This CDR3 contains 12 residues. Germline lookup yields CDR1 SGHKS and CDR2 YYEKEE (reference sequence). CDR3 DNA sequence: TGTGCCAGCAGTTACCTAGGGGATGGCTACACCTTC. Its translation: CASSYLGDGYTF.

This clone was seen only once. The V gene is TRBV15, the J gene TRBJ1-1; maybe TRBD1 (5 bases). There are 18 residues in the CDR3. Germline lookup yields CDR1 LNHNV and CDR2 YYDKDF (reference sequence). V was trimmed by 1 base and J by 8 bases, leaving 26 bases between them. The CDR3 nucleotides are TGTGCCACCAGCAGAGGGGGCGTCTGGTACAGTACTTTTTCCGAAGCTTTCTTT. Its protein is CATSRGGVWYSTFSEAFF.

J is TRBJ2-1 and V is TRBV7-8, with 11 positions matching TRBD2. With 6 bases clipped from V and 12 bases from J, the junction kept 16 bases outside the gene matches. Germline V CDR1 and CDR2: SGHVS, FQNEAQ. CDR3 size: 16 residues. CDR3 sequence (DNA): TGTGCCAGCAGTCAAAGGACTAGCGGGTGGAATGAAGGGCAGTTCTTC. This codes for CASSQRTSGWNEGQFF.